Following are 4 T cell receptor beta chains from one sample sequenced in a study of T cells in Graves' hyperthyroidism and ophthalmopathy. Regions amplified from RNA transcripts were the TCR beta CDR3 regions. RT-PCR in the first round (using the HTBI primer set) targeted the TCR CDR3. TCRdb independently ran MiXCR on the multiplex PCR reads; one entry per CDR3 protein. The sample includes over 700,000 distinct CDR3 sequences, approximately 19% of them seen just once. What was sequenced was blood. Receptors were obtained from a woman in her forties or fifties with Graves' hyperthyroidism that later progressed to Graves' ophthalmopathy.

This clonotype was picked up one time. Its ends do not fully match the called genes, so a read error is possible. The gene calls are TRBV20-1 and TRBJ2-1, with TRBD1 matching 7 bases. From germline, CDR1 is DFQATT and CDR2 SNEGSKA (reference sequence). CDR3 size: 14 residues. Here the CDR3 DNA reads TGCAGTGCTAGCGACAGGGCCTCCTACAATGGGCAGTTCTTC. Its protein is CSASDRASYNGQFF.

This CDR3 reads CGVRGALNTEAFF. Written as DNA, the CDR3 is TGTGGGGTTCGGGGGGCACTGAACACTGAAGCTTTCTTT. This chain joins TRBV6-2 or TRBV6-3 and TRBJ1-1, with TRBD1 as a possible D gene (6 bases). Germline V CDR1 and CDR2: MNHEY, SVGEGT. The CDR3 is 13 residues long.

The rearrangement links TRBV6-9 to TRBJ1-5, with TRBD1 as a possible D gene (5 bases). CDR3 length: 14 residues. Trimming left V 4 bases short and J 5 bases short, with 12 bases between. Per the germline V gene, CDR1 is MNHGY and CDR2 is SVAAGI. This chain's CDR3 is CASSFQGSDQPQHF. The CDR3 DNA follows: TGTGCCAGCAGTTTTCAGGGATCGGATCAGCCCCAGCATTTT.

The chain employs TRBV5-6 and TRBJ1-4; TRBD1 aligns across 8 bases. The CDR3 has 17 amino acids. V shed 2 bases, J shed 0 bases, and the junction held 6 bases outside the gene matches. Looked up from germline, CDR1 is SGHDT and CDR2 is YYEEEE. The CDR3 nucleotides read TGTGCCAGCAGCTTAGGGACAGGAGCAACAACTAATGAAAAACTGTTTTTT. Amino acids: CASSLGTGATTNEKLFF.